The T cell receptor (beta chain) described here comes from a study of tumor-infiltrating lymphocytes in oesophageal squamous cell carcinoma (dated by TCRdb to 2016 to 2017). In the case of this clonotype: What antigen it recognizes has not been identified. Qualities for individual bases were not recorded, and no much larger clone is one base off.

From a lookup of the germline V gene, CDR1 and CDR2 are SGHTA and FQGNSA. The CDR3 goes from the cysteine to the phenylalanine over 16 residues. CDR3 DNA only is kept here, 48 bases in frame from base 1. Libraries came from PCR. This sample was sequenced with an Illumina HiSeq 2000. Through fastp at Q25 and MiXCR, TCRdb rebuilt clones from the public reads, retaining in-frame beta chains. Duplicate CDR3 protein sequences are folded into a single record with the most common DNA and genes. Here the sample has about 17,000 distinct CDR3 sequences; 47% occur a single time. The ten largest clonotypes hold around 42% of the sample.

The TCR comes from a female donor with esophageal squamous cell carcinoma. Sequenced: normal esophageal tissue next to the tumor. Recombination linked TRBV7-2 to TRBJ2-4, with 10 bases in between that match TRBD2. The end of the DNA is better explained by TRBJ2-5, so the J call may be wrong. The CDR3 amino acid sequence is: CASSPQAGGRQETQYF. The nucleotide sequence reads TGTGCCAGCAGCCCCCAAGCGGGGGGGCGACAGGAGACCCAGTACTTC.